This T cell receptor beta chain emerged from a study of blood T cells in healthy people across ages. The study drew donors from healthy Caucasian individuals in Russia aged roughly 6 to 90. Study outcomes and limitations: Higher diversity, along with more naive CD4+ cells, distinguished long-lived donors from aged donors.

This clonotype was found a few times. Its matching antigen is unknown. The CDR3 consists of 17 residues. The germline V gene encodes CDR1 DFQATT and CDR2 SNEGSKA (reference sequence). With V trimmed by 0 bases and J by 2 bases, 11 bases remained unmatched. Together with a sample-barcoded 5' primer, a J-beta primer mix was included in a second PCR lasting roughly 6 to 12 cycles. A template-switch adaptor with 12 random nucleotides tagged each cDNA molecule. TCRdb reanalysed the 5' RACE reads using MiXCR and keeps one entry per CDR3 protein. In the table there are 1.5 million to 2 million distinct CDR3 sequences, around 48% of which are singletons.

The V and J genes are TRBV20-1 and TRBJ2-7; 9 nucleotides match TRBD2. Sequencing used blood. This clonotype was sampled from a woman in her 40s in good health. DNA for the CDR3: TGCAGTGCTAGAGACGAGTCCCGACTAGCGGATACCTACGAGCAGTACTTC. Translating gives CSARDESRLADTYEQYF.